The 18 T cell receptor beta chains presented below share a single source sample, sequenced in a study of blood T cell repertoires in COVID-19. Sequenced by immunoSEQ multiplex PCR; TCRdb stores in-frame clones only, minus some. The repertoire holds 200,000 to 250,000 clones, with 80% to 90% as singletons. Material: PBMCs or T cells enriched from blood (not recorded which). The receptors come from a man aged 35 to 55 who had recovered from COVID-19.

This chain joins TRBV9 and TRBJ2-1, with 7 positions matching TRBD2. Trimming took 4 bases from V and 6 from J; bases not matched to a gene: 13. The CDR3 has 16 amino acids. Germline assignment: CDR1 SGDLS and CDR2 YYNGEE. In DNA form, the CDR3 reads TGTGCCAGCAGCATCTCAGCGGGGTCTATTCCCAATGAGCAGTTCTTC. As protein: CASSISAGSIPNEQFF.

The J gene is TRBJ2-6, the V gene TRBV2; D might be TRBD1 (5 bases). Germline V gene lookup returns CDR1 SNHLY and CDR2 FYNNEI. V was clipped by 7 bases and J by 6 bases, with 13 bases between them. CDR3 length: 14 residues. Here the CDR3 DNA reads TGTGCCAGCACCATTTGGGGCCAGGCCAACGTCCTGACTTTC. Encoded protein: CASTIWGQANVLTF.

This chain links TRBV5-1 with TRBJ1-3; D gene uncertain. CDR1 and CDR2 (germline): SGHRS, YFSETQ. V was cut by 0 bases and J by 3 bases, with 13 bases left in between. The CDR3 is 16 amino acids. The CDR3 coding sequence is TGCGCCAGCAGCTTGGGACTCGGGATAGATGGAAACACCATATATTTT. It translates to CASSLGLGIDGNTIYF.

This clone has a single count. J is TRBJ1-6 and V is TRBV2, with D possibly matching TRBD1 (5 bases). The CDR3 sequence is 13 residues long. Trimming took off 3 bases at V and 10 bases at J, with 10 bases between the two ends. In germline, CDR1 is SNHLY, CDR2 FYNNEI. CDR3 sequence: CASSEQGNSPLHF. In DNA, the CDR3 is TGTGCCAGCAGTGAGCAGGGCAACTCACCCCTCCACTTT.

The chain employs TRBV3-1 (or the pseudogene TRBV3-2) and TRBJ1-5, with unresolved D. With 1 base removed from V and 3 bases from J, the gap between germline ends came to 10 bases. Germline assignment: CDR1 LGHDT and CDR2 YNNKEL (reference sequence). This CDR3 contains 15 residues. This chain's CDR3 is CASSQVASPNQPQHF. The CDR3 DNA is TGTGCCAGCAGCCAAGTGGCCTCTCCCAATCAGCCCCAGCATTTT.

This clone was recorded only once. The V call is TRBV18, the J call TRBJ2-5; D is ambiguous. V was cut by 3 bases and J by 5 bases, with 4 bases left in between. The germline gives CDR1 KGHSH, CDR2 LQKENI. This CDR3 region has 11 residues. CDR3 nucleotides: TGTGCCAGCTCACCTCAGGAGACCCAGTACTTC. Its protein is CASSPQETQYF. Full variable domain (missing parts from reference TRBV18 and TRBJ2-5): NAGVMQNPRHLVRRRGQEARLRCSPMKGHSHVYWYRQLPEEGLKFMVYLQKENIIDESGMPKERFSAEFPKEGPSILRIQQVVRGDSAAYFCASSPQETQYFGPGTRLLVL.

The V call is TRBV2, the J call TRBJ1-2, with TRBD1 identical over 7 bases. In germline, CDR1 is SNHLY, CDR2 FYNNEI. This CDR3 has 13 amino acids. After removal of 6 bases from V and 2 bases from J, the junction contained 3 bases not matched to a gene. In DNA form, the CDR3 reads TGTGCCAGCAGGTTACAGGGGAACTATGGCTACACCTTC. Translating it yields CASRLQGNYGYTF.

This chain joins TRBV6-7 and TRBJ2-3, with 16 nucleotides matching TRBD2. TRBV6-7 is an ORF, and what it does is uncertain. The CDR3 consists of 19 residues. Trimming at V came to 5 bases and at J to 0 bases, leaving 8 bases not matched to a gene. The CDR3 DNA is TGTGCCAGCAGTGCACCGGGACTAGCGGGAGGGACTAGCACAGATACGCAGTATTTT. This gives the protein CASSAPGLAGGTSTDTQYF.

The chain combines TRBV9 with TRBJ1-2; TRBD1 matches 7 bases. CDR1 and CDR2 (germline): SGDLS, YYNGEE. The CDR3 extends over 17 amino acids. V dropped 3 bases and J dropped 0; count of bases not matched to a gene: 11. The CDR3 bases are TGTGCCAGCAGCGCCGGGACAGAGGTATACACTAACTATGGCTACACCTTC. Protein product: CASSAGTEVYTNYGYTF.

This clone turned up a few times. The V and J genes are TRBV7-2 and TRBJ1-1; maybe TRBD1 (6 bases). Germline assignment: CDR1 SGHTA and CDR2 FQGNSA. The CDR3 spans 15 residues. Trimming shortened V by 2 bases and J by 1 base, and 11 bases separated the two germline ends. CDR3 sequence: CASSLRAGENTEAFF. CDR3 in DNA: TGTGCCAGCAGCTTACGGGCAGGGGAGAACACTGAAGCTTTCTTT. Complete variable domain (other parts from reference TRBV7-2 and TRBJ1-1): GAGVSQSPSNKVTEKGKDVELRCDPISGHTALYWYRQSLGQGLEFLIYFQGNSAPDKSGLPSDRFSAERTGGSVSTLTIQRTQQEDSAVYLCASSLRAGENTEAFFGQGTRLTVV.

The count of this clone is one. The chain uses TRBV28 and TRBJ2-3; 10 nucleotides align to TRBD2. The CDR3 is 15 residues long. The J segment lost 4 bases and the V segment lost 5 bases, leaving 6 bases of the junction unmatched. CDR1 is MDHEN and CDR2 is SYDVKM in the germline V gene. CDR3 residues: CASSPPLAGADTQYF. The CDR3 DNA follows: TGTGCCAGCAGTCCACCTCTAGCGGGAGCAGATACGCAGTATTTT.

This chain links TRBV6-5 with TRBJ1-2; 8 nucleotides align to TRBD1. This CDR3 region has 14 residues. Germline V gives CDR1 MNHEY, CDR2 SVGAGI. Trimming at V came to 7 bases and at J to 2 bases, leaving 6 bases not matched to a gene. CDR3 nucleotides: TGTGCCAGCACGCCGACAGGGGTGAACTATGGCTACACCTTC. Translation gives CASTPTGVNYGYTF.

The J gene is TRBJ1-6, the V gene TRBV28; 7 bases agree with TRBD1. CDR3 length: 13 residues. V lost 7 bases and J lost 8; bases outside the gene matches: 5. Germline V CDR1 and CDR2: MDHEN, SYDVKM. CDR3 nucleotide sequence: TGTGCCAGCACCTTGGGGACAGATTCACCCCTCCACTTT. Its protein product is CASTLGTDSPLHF.

This chain uses TRBV27 with TRBJ2-1; D is possibly TRBD1 (6 bases). CDR1 is MNHEY, CDR2 SMNVEV, per germline (reference sequence). This CDR3 has 15 residues. V lost 5 bases and J 5 bases, leaving 16 bases between the germline ends. This CDR3 reads CASSPYRVIDNEQFF. CDR3 nucleotide sequence: TGTGCCAGCAGTCCCTACAGGGTAATTGACAATGAGCAGTTCTTC.

This clone has only a few counts. The chain has TRBV7-5 and TRBJ2-7; TRBD1 is the table's D call, not checked against the DNA. TRBV7-5 is flagged as a pseudogene. This CDR3 contains 13 residues. This CDR3 is CVRSTRETYEQYF. In DNA form, the CDR3 reads TGTGTCAGAAGCACCAGGGAAACCTACGAGCAGTACTTC.

J is TRBJ1-5 and V is TRBV10-2; possibly TRBD1 for D (6 bases). Trimming cost V 4 bases and J 0 bases, with 10 bases left between them. This CDR3 region has 15 residues. Germline CDR1 and CDR2: WSHSY and SAAADI. CDR3 amino acids: CASSGQVDSNQPQHF. The CDR3 region has the DNA TGCGCCAGCAGTGGACAGGTAGATAGCAATCAGCCCCAGCATTTT.

The chain uses TRBV3-1 (or the pseudogene TRBV3-2) and TRBJ1-3, with 7 bases that match TRBD1. The length of the CDR3 is 14 residues. V dropped 6 bases and J dropped 4; count of bases not matched to a gene: 6. CDR1 is LGHDT, CDR2 YNNKEL, per germline (reference sequence). The CDR3 loop is CASSTGQVGNTIYF. The DNA of the CDR3 is TGTGCCAGCAGTACTGGACAGGTGGGAAACACCATATATTTT.

In this sample, this clone turned up a few times. Other DNA variants within this sample encode the same CDR3. This sequence joins TRBV9 and TRBJ1-1; D gene uncertain. V was shortened by 2 bases and J by 1 base, with 6 bases between the two germline ends. The length of the CDR3 is 13 residues. The germline V gene encodes CDR1 SGDLS and CDR2 YYNGEE. CDR3 loop: CASSVEGNTEAFF. The DNA of the CDR3 is TGTGCCAGCAGCGTTGAGGGGAACACTGAAGCTTTCTTT.